The present TCR beta chain was sequenced within a study of beta chain features in type 1 diabetes. This clone was seen a handful of times. What it binds is not known. This CDR3 comprises 16 residues. Germline V gene data show CDR1 as LNHNV and CDR2 as YYDKDF (reference sequence). Trimming shortened V by 5 bases and J by 2 bases, and 19 bases separated the two germline ends. General study results and limits: People with Type 1 diabetes carried modestly yet significantly shorter TCRB CDR3s in all four CD4+ subsets. Diminished insertions and augmented deletions at VDJ junctions characterized type 1 diabetes patients.

As every portion of the isolated RNA was reverse transcribed, the sequencing read expressed TCRB transcripts. Data came from immunoSEQ multiplex PCR; TCRdb stores just in-frame clones and leaves some out. This sample carries 680,000 or so clones, roughly 13% of them seen once, and the ten largest clones take 0.022%. The sequence derives from a man between 18 and 29 years old with type 1 diabetes. The sequenced sample consisted of naive CD4+ T cells from blood. V and J are TRBV15 and TRBJ2-7, with D unresolved. The CDR3: CATSLSEMGSPYEQYF. CDR3 coding DNA: TGTGCCACCAGCCTGTCGGAGATGGGCAGTCCCTACGAGCAGTACTTC.